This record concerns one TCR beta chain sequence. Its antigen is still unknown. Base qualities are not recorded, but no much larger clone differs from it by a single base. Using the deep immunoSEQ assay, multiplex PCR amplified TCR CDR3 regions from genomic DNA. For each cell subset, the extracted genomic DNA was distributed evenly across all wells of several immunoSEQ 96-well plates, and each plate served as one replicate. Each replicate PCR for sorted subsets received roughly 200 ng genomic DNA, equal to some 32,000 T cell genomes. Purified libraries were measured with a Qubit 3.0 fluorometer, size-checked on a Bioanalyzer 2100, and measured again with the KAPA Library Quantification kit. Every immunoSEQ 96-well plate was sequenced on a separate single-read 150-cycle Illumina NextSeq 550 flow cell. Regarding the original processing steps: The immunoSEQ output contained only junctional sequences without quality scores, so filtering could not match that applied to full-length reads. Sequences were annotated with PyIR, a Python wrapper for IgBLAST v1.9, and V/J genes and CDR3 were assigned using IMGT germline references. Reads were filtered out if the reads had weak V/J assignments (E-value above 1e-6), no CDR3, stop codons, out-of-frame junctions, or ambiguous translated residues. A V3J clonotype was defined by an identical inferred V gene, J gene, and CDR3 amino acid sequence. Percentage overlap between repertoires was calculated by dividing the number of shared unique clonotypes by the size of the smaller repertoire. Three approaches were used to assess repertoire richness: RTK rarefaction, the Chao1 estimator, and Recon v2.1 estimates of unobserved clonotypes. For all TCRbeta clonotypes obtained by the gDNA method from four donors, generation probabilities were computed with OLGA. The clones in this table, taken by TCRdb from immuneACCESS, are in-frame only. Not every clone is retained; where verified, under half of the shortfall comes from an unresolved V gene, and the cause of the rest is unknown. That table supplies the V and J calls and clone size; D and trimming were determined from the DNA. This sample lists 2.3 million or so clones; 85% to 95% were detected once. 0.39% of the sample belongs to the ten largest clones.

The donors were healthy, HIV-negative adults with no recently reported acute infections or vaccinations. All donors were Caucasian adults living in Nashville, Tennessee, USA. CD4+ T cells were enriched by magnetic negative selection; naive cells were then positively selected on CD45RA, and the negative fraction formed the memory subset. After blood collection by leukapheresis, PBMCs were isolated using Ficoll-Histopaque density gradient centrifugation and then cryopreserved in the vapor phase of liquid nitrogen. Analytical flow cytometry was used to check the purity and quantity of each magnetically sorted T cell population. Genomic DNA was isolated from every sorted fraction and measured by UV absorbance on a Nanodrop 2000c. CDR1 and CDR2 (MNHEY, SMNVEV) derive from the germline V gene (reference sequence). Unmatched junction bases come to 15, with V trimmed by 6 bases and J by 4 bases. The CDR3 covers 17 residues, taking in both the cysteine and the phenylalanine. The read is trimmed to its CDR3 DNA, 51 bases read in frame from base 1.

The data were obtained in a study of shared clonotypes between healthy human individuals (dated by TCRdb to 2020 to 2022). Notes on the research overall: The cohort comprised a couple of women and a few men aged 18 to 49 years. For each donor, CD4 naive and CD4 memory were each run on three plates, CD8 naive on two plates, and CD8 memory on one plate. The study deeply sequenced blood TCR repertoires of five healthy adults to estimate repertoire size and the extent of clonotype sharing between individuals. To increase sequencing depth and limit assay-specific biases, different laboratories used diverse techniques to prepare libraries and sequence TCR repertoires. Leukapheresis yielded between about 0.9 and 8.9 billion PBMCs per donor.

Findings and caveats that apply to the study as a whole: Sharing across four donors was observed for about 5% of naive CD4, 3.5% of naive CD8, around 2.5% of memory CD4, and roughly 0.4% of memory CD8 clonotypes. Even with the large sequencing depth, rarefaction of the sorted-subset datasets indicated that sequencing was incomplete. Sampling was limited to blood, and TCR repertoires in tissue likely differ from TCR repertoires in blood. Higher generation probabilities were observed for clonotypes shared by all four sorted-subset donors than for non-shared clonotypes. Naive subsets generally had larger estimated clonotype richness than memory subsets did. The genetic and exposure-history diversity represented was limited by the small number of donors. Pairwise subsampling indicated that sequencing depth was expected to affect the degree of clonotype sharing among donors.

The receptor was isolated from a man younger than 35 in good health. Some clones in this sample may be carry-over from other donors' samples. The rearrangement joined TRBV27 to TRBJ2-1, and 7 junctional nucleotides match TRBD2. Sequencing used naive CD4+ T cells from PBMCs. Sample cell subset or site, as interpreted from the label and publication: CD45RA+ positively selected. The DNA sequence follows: TGTGCCAGCAGACCAAATAGACTAAGGGGACTATACAATGAGCAGTTCTTC. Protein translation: CASRPNRLRGLYNEQFF.